The 12 T cell receptor beta chains below all came from one sample that was sequenced in a study of CD8+CD57+ T cells in acquired aplastic anemia. Both TCR beta VDJ combination and CDR3 sequence profiling were carried out. Genomic DNA was the template for this profiling. One entry per CDR3 protein results from TCRdb running MiXCR on the reads. The sample yields 450,000 to 550,000 distinct CDR3 sequences, about a third seen once. Previously, flow cytometry had revealed CD8+CD57+ cell expansion in the patients chosen for sequencing. The sequencing input was sorted CD4+, CD8+, or CD8+CD57+ T cells (not recorded which) from PBMCs. The receptors originated from a human donor with aplastic anemia.

This clonotype was recorded a few times. The gene calls are TRBV7-9 and TRBJ2-4, with D perhaps matching TRBD1 or TRBD2 (6 bases each). The CDR3 is made up of 15 amino acids. Trimming removed 5 bases at V and 2 bases at J, with 13 bases between. Germline V CDR1 and CDR2: SEHNR, FQNEAQ (reference sequence). The DNA of the CDR3 is TGTGCCAGCAGCCTAGGAGGGGGATCCAAAAACATTCAGTACTTC. Protein: CASSLGGGSKNIQYF.

This clonotype was seen ten or more times. The rearrangement uses TRBV29-1 and TRBJ2-7, with D tentatively TRBD1 (6 bases). The CDR3 covers 14 residues. The germline V gene encodes CDR1 SQVTM and CDR2 ANQGSEA. Deletions cut 3 bases from V and 2 bases from J, with 14 bases between. In nucleotides, the CDR3 is TGCAGCGTTGAGGGGGCGGACGGAGCCTACGAGCAGTACTTC. It encodes CSVEGADGAYEQYF.

To note about this clonotype: A read error may account for a junction end that differs from germline. The chain recombines TRBV7-7 with TRBJ2-3, with TRBD1 matching over 7 bases. Germline-derived CDR1 and CDR2 are SSHAT and FNYEAQ (reference sequence). The CDR3 runs 15 residues. This CDR3 is CASSFGTAYTDTQYF. For the CDR3, the DNA is TGTGCTAGCAGCTTTGGGACAGCGTATACAGATACGCAGTATTTT. Filled out from reference TRBV7-7 and TRBJ2-3, the complete variable domain reads GAGVSQSPRYKVTKRGQDVTLRCDPISSHATLYWYQQALGQGPEFLTYFNYEAQPDKSGLPSDRFSAERPEGSISTLTIQRTEQRDSAMYRCASSFGTAYTDTQYFGPGTRLTVL.

The chain employs TRBV30 and TRBJ1-6; unclear D gene. V lost 4 bases and J 2 bases, leaving 12 bases between the germline ends. Germline lookup yields CDR1 GTSNPN and CDR2 SVGIG (reference sequence). The CDR3 spans 15 residues. The DNA of the CDR3 is TGTGCCTGGAATTCGGCAGGCGCCTATAATTCACCCCTCCACTTT. Translation: CAWNSAGAYNSPLHF. Using reference TRBV30 and TRBJ1-6 for the parts outside the CDR3, the full variable domain is SQTIHQWPATLVQPVGSPLSLECTVEGTSNPNLYWYRQAAGRGLQLLFYSVGIGQISSEVPQNLSASRPQDRQFILSSKKLLLSDSGFYLCAWNSAGAYNSPLHFGNGTRLTVT.

The rearrangement joins TRBV10-3 to TRBJ1-1; D ambiguous. This CDR3 has 12 residues. Per germline, CDR1 ENHRY and CDR2 SYGVKD. V gave up 5 bases and J gave up 1 base, with 5 bases separating them. In nucleotides, the CDR3 is TGTGCCATCAGTTACGGGAACACTGAAGCTTTCTTT. Amino acids: CAISYGNTEAFF.

This clonotype appeared a few times. This rearrangement joins TRBV24-1 to TRBJ2-3, with 14 bases matching TRBD2. CDR1 is KGHDR, CDR2 SFDVKD, per germline. The CDR3 is 18 residues long. V was pared by 2 bases and J by 5 bases, with 8 bases of the junction left unmatched. CDR3 region: CATSDSGLAGGKGDTQYF. CDR3 sequence (DNA): TGTGCCACCAGTGATTCAGGACTAGCGGGGGGAAAGGGAGATACGCAGTATTTT.

The V and J genes are TRBV25-1 and TRBJ2-5; 7 nucleotides line up with TRBD1. Germline assignment: CDR1 MGHDK and CDR2 SYGVNS. Losses at the gene ends were 2 bases for V and 6 bases for J; bases not matched to a gene: 6. The CDR3 is made up of 14 amino acids. The CDR3 spells CASSERGTAQTQYF. The CDR3, as DNA: TGTGCCAGCAGTGAAAGGGGGACAGCCCAGACCCAGTACTTC.

This rearrangement joins TRBV7-8 to TRBJ1-1, with a tentative D call TRBD1 (5 bases). The CDR3 has 14 amino acids. Per the germline V gene, CDR1 is SGHVS and CDR2 is FQNEAQ. The V and J ends lost 2 bases and 4 bases respectively, with 11 bases between them. The chain's CDR3 is CASSLSGILTEAFF. In DNA, the CDR3 is TGTGCCAGCAGCTTATCAGGGATTCTCACTGAAGCTTTCTTT.

There are many counts of this clonotype. The chain couples TRBV19 to TRBJ1-5; D uncertain. V lost 5 bases and J 0 bases, leaving 5 bases between the germline ends. The CDR3 consists of 13 residues. Germline lookup yields CDR1 LNHDA and CDR2 SQIVND (reference sequence). Here the CDR3 reads CASSQSSNQPQHF. Here the CDR3 DNA reads TGTGCCAGTAGTCAGTCTAGCAATCAGCCCCAGCATTTT.

A remark on this clonotype: Because the CDR3 is missing its conserved closing phenylalanine or tryptophan, this is likely a read error. V usage is TRBV19 and J usage is TRBJ1-1; tentatively, D is TRBD1 (5 bases). V dropped 6 bases and J dropped 0 bases, with 11 bases sitting between them. Germline lookup yields CDR1 LNHDA and CDR2 SQIVND (reference sequence). The CDR3 runs 14 residues. CDR3 coding DNA: TGTGCCAGTAGAGGGGCGCGGATGAACACTGAAGCTTTCTCT. Translating gives CASRGARMNTEAFS.

The rearrangement joins TRBV2 to TRBJ2-5; D might be TRBD1 or TRBD2, each matching 5 bases. There are 14 residues in the CDR3. Trimming stripped 6 bases from V and 5 bases from J, with 16 bases between. CDR1 and CDR2 from the germline V gene are SNHLY and FYNNEI. The CDR3 sequence: CASSSRGTSETQYF. CDR3 DNA sequence: TGTGCCAGCAGCTCCCGTGGGACGTCGGAGACCCAGTACTTC.

This clonotype showed up many times. V gene TRBV19 combines with J gene TRBJ1-1; D not certain. The CDR3 extends over 15 amino acids. Germline V gene lookup returns CDR1 LNHDA and CDR2 SQIVND (reference sequence). V shed 1 base and J shed 0 bases, with 9 bases lying between them. The CDR3 DNA follows: TGTGCCAGTAGTATAGGAGCGGGAATGAACACTGAAGCTTTCTTT. This gives the protein CASSIGAGMNTEAFF. Full variable domain (remainder filled in from reference TRBV19 and TRBJ1-1): DGGITQSPKYLFRKEGQNVTLSCEQNLNHDAMYWYRQDPGQGLRLIYYSQIVNDFQKGDIAEGYSVSREKKESFPLTVTSAQKNPTAFYLCASSIGAGMNTEAFFGQGTRLTVV.